What follows are 26 T cell receptor beta chains derived from one specimen sequenced in a study of Ad26.COV2.S vaccination and SARS-CoV-2 variants. TCRdb's table, derived via immunoSEQ multiplex PCR, lists solely in-frame clones and lacks some. This sample has hundreds of thousands of clones; around 88% occur once, and the top ten carry roughly 10%. Noted treatment: roughly 20 received Ad26.COV2.S at low or high dose, single or two shots; 5 received placebo; per-sample allocation not given. All samples were drawn on day 63, counting from the first vaccine or placebo injection. Sample: peripheral blood, taken in a trial of Ad26.COV2.S vaccine versus placebo. The receptors were sampled from a person between 18 and 65 years old who received the Ad26.COV2.S COVID-19 vaccine or a placebo.

The chain links TRBV7-9 to TRBJ2-3; 11 nucleotides line up with TRBD2. V was clipped by 1 base and J by 3 bases; unmatched bases: 3. The CDR3 sequence is 16 residues long. Germline V CDR1 and CDR2: SEHNR, FQNEAQ (reference sequence). Written as DNA, the CDR3 is TGTGCCAGCAGCTTAGAGGGACTAGCGGATACAGATACGCAGTATTTT. Protein: CASSLEGLADTDTQYF.

The rearrangement joins TRBV11-1 to TRBJ2-2; 7 nucleotides align to TRBD1. V lost 2 bases, J lost 0 bases, and 0 bases stayed unmatched. The CDR3 runs 15 residues. CDR1 is SGHAT and CDR2 is FQDESV in the germline V gene (reference sequence). This chain's CDR3 is CASSLTGANTGELFF. The CDR3 DNA sequence: TGTGCCAGCAGCTTAACAGGGGCGAACACCGGGGAGCTGTTTTTT. The complete variable domain, with remaining parts taken from reference TRBV11-1 and TRBJ2-2, reads EAEVAQSPRYKITEKSQAVAFWCDPISGHATLYWYRQILGQGPELLVQFQDESVVDDSQLPKDRFSAERLKGVDSTLKIQPAELGDSAMYLCASSLTGANTGELFFGEGSRLTVL.

The chain joins TRBV5-1 to TRBJ2-7; D is unresolved. The germline CDR1 and CDR2 sequences are SGHRS and YFSETQ. The CDR3 is made up of 12 amino acids. Trimming removed 3 bases at V and 5 bases at J, with 9 bases between. Written as DNA, the CDR3 is TGCGCCAGCAGCTCTAGTTTCGACGAGCAGTACTTC. Translation gives CASSSSFDEQYF.

This clone was observed a handful of times. J is TRBJ1-1 and V is TRBV28; TRBD1 is a possible D gene (6 bases). Per the germline V gene, CDR1 is MDHEN and CDR2 is SYDVKM. The CDR3 contains 15 residues. Deletions cut 6 bases from V and 4 bases from J, with 18 bases between. CDR3: CASRNPGAGGTEAFF. The CDR3 DNA follows: TGTGCCAGCAGGAACCCAGGGGCAGGCGGCACTGAAGCTTTCTTT.

The rearrangement links TRBV7-2 to TRBJ2-3, with TRBD2 matching over 7 bases. Germline values: CDR1 SGHTA, CDR2 FQGNSA. V gave up 5 bases and J gave up 0 bases; unmatched junction bases: 5. This CDR3 region has 15 residues. CDR3 nucleotides: TGTGCCAGCAGCGCGGGGACTATTAGCACAGATACGCAGTATTTT. Translating it yields CASSAGTISTDTQYF.

The gene calls are TRBV4-2 and TRBJ1-1; D is unresolved. The CDR3 is 14 residues long. The germline V gene encodes CDR1 LGHNA and CDR2 YNFKEQ. V was pared by 0 bases and J by 5 bases, with 10 bases between. The CDR3 DNA reads as TGTGCCAGCAGCCAAGACCTCGGTTGGACTGAAGCTTTCTTT. Its translation: CASSQDLGWTEAFF.

The V call is TRBV2, the J call TRBJ1-1; D is possibly TRBD1 (6 bases). CDR3 size: 11 residues. V was cut by 8 bases and J by 7 bases, with 11 bases left in between. CDR1 and CDR2 from the germline V gene are SNHLY and FYNNEI. The CDR3 protein is CASRQEGEAFF. The CDR3 coding sequence is TGTGCCAGCCGACAGGAGGGTGAAGCTTTCTTT.

This chain joins TRBV5-6 and TRBJ1-1, with D tentatively TRBD1 (6 bases). Between the trimmed V and J ends, which lost 0 bases and 3 bases, there was a span of 12 bases. Germline V gene sequence: CDR1 SGHDT, CDR2 YYEEEE. The CDR3 loop spans 15 amino acids. Written as DNA, the CDR3 is TGTGCCAGCAGCTTGGTCGACAGGATTGACACTGAAGCTTTCTTT. Its translation: CASSLVDRIDTEAFF.

The chain has TRBV11-2 and TRBJ2-7; tentative D call: TRBD2 (6 bases). This CDR3 spans 14 amino acids. The germline CDR1 and CDR2 sequences are SGHAT and FQNNGV. Trimming removed 2 bases at V and 3 bases at J, with 11 bases between. In DNA, the CDR3 is TGTGCCAGCAGCTTACCCGGGAGAGTCTACGAGCAGTACTTC. It codes for CASSLPGRVYEQYF.

This chain uses TRBV5-8 with TRBJ2-5; the D call may be TRBD1 or TRBD2 (5 bases each). Germline values: CDR1 SGHTS, CDR2 YDEGEE. V was shortened by 0 bases and J by 5 bases, with 14 bases between the two germline ends. CDR3 length: 15 amino acids. In nucleotides, the CDR3 is TGTGCCAGCAGCTTGGCGAGGGGCCTCGAGGAGACCCAGTACTTC. Translating gives CASSLARGLEETQYF.

This chain uses TRBV5-8 with TRBJ2-1; no reliable D call. Trimming removed 0 bases at V and 7 bases at J, with 8 bases between. The germline CDR1 and CDR2 sequences are SGHTS and YDEGEE. This CDR3 comprises 13 residues. CDR3 nucleotide sequence: TGTGCCAGCAGCTTGGCTTGGGTGAATGAGCAGTTCTTC. This sequence encodes CASSLAWVNEQFF.

This chain uses TRBV11-2 with TRBJ1-3; no clear D. The V gene lost 3 bases and the J gene lost 0 bases, with 6 bases spanning the gap. This CDR3 is 14 amino acids long. The V gene's germline CDR1 is SGHAT and CDR2 FQNNGV. Here the CDR3 reads CASSFFDSGNTIYF. The CDR3 nucleotides are TGTGCCAGCAGCTTTTTCGACTCTGGAAACACCATATATTTT.

The V and J genes are TRBV7-9 and TRBJ1-5; no clear D gene. The CDR3 spans 13 residues. Germline CDR1 reads SEHNR; CDR2 reads FQNEAQ (reference sequence). V lost 3 bases and J lost 7, with 10 bases in between. The CDR3 protein is CASSLSVSQPQHF. The CDR3 DNA reads as TGTGCCAGCAGCTTGTCAGTGTCGCAGCCCCAGCATTTT.

The J gene is TRBJ1-2, the V gene TRBV28; 8 bases fit TRBD1. CDR3 length: 14 amino acids. Germline CDR1 MDHEN, CDR2 SYDVKM. J gave up 4 bases and V 5 bases, and 6 bases lay outside the gene matches. The CDR3: CASSRQGQGYGYTF. The CDR3 bases are TGTGCCAGCAGTCGACAGGGGCAAGGCTATGGCTACACCTTC.

The chain recombines TRBV4-2 with TRBJ1-1; 7 nucleotides line up with TRBD1. Per the germline V gene, CDR1 is LGHNA and CDR2 is YNFKEQ. CDR3 length equals 15 residues. V shed 10 bases, J shed 4 bases, and the junction held 15 bases outside the gene matches. CDR3: CATLERGQYSTEAFF. The DNA for the CDR3 is TGTGCCACCCTAGAGAGGGGGCAATACAGCACTGAAGCTTTCTTT.

This clone was seen just once. The V gene is TRBV6-1, the J gene TRBJ2-6, with 9 bases fitting TRBD1. CDR1 is MNHNS and CDR2 is SASEGT in the germline V gene. V lost 2 bases and J lost 3; bases outside the gene matches: 11. This CDR3 has 19 amino acids. The CDR3 loop is CASSEIGTGLGDGANVLTF. As DNA, the CDR3 is TGTGCCAGCAGTGAAATTGGGACAGGGTTAGGAGATGGGGCCAACGTCCTGACTTTC.

The V and J genes are TRBV2 and TRBJ2-4; 7 nucleotides line up with TRBD1. Germline V gene lookup returns CDR1 SNHLY and CDR2 FYNNEI. With V trimmed by 7 bases and J by 0 bases, 12 bases remained unmatched. The CDR3 consists of 17 residues. The CDR3 coding sequence is TGTGCCAGCATGAGACAGGGAATAACTCTAGCCAAAAACATTCAGTACTTC. As protein: CASMRQGITLAKNIQYF.

V usage is TRBV4-1 and J usage is TRBJ2-3; tentative D call: TRBD2 (6 bases). This CDR3 comprises 16 residues. Trimming cost V 0 bases and J 5 bases, with 15 bases left between them. Germline-derived CDR1 and CDR2 are MGHRA and YSYEKL. Here the CDR3 DNA reads TGCGCCAGCAGCCAAGATATGGCTAGCGCCATAGATACGCAGTATTTT. Protein product: CASSQDMASAIDTQYF.

This chain links TRBV5-1 with TRBJ2-2; D call uncertain. Germline assignment: CDR1 SGHRS and CDR2 YFSETQ. Deletions cut 0 bases from V and 7 bases from J, with 7 bases between. There are 13 residues in the CDR3. CDR3 DNA: TGCGCCAGCAGCTTGGTTCTTAGCGGGGAGCTGTTTTTT. It specifies CASSLVLSGELFF.

This sequence joins TRBV7-8 and TRBJ1-1; D is uncertain. CDR1 is SGHVS, CDR2 FQNEAQ, per germline. V lost 1 base to trimming and J lost 2 bases, with 11 bases between them. This CDR3 has 15 amino acids. CDR3 nucleotides: TGTGCCAGCAGCTTAGGCCGGGATTTTAACACTGAAGCTTTCTTT. It specifies CASSLGRDFNTEAFF.

This clone was counted only a few times. This rearrangement joins TRBV28 to TRBJ2-7, with 8 bases identical to TRBD1. The CDR3 spans 14 residues. Trimming removed 6 bases from V and 4 bases from J; junction bases left unmatched: 8. The germline V gene has CDR1 MDHEN and CDR2 SYDVKM. In DNA form, the CDR3 reads TGTGCCAGCAGCCCCATGGACAGGGAATACGAGCAGTACTTC. Translating gives CASSPMDREYEQYF.

This chain connects TRBV4-1 to TRBJ2-7, with 10 bases lining up with TRBD2. Germline lookup yields CDR1 MGHRA and CDR2 YSYEKL. V trimming: 10 bases; J trimming: 0 bases; junction bases outside the gene matches: 9. The CDR3 sequence is 15 residues long. In nucleotides, the CDR3 is TGCGCCACCCCCGGGGGGACTAGCGACTCCTACGAGCAGTACTTC. It codes for CATPGGTSDSYEQYF.

The chain uses TRBV27 and TRBJ1-2, with 10 bases identical to TRBD1. The CDR3 loop spans 15 amino acids. CDR1 is MNHEY and CDR2 is SMNVEV in the germline V gene (reference sequence). Germline trimming cut 5 bases from V and 4 bases from J; bases unmatched to any gene: 7. CDR3 bases: TGTGCCAGCAGTCCAGGACAGGGGGTGGTCTATGGCTACACCTTC. Translating it yields CASSPGQGVVYGYTF.

The gene calls are TRBV2 and TRBJ1-2; the D gene is possibly TRBD1 (5 bases). Trimming removed 6 bases from V and 4 bases from J, with 18 bases in between. The germline CDR1 and CDR2 sequences are SNHLY and FYNNEI. There are 15 residues in the CDR3. The CDR3 region is CASRRAGVIPYGYTF. CDR3 DNA sequence: TGTGCCAGCAGGCGGGCGGGGGTTATCCCCTATGGCTACACCTTC.

The chain joins TRBV4-3 to TRBJ1-3; D might be TRBD1 (6 bases). Germline V gene sequence: CDR1 LGHNA, CDR2 YSLEER. V lost 0 bases to trimming and J lost 5 bases, with 17 bases between them. The CDR3 runs 17 residues. The CDR3 is CASSQEFSGDLRNTIYF. In DNA, the CDR3 is TGCGCCAGCAGCCAAGAATTCTCAGGGGATTTAAGAAACACCATATATTTT.

This chain connects TRBV11-2 to TRBJ2-5; D gene ambiguous. The CDR3 has 13 amino acids. Trimming stripped 7 bases from V and 5 bases from J, with 14 bases between. The germline gives CDR1 SGHAT, CDR2 FQNNGV. For the CDR3, the DNA is TGTGCCAGCATCTTGGGCCCGAGGGAGACCCAGTACTTC. This translates into CASILGPRETQYF. The full variable domain, rest sourced from reference TRBV11-2 and TRBJ2-5, is EAGVAQSPRYKIIEKRQSVAFWCNPISGHATLYWYQQILGQGPKLLIQFQNNGVVDDSQLPKDRFSAERLKGVDSTLKIQPAKLEDSAVYLCASILGPRETQYFGPGTRLLVL.